This TCR beta chain was retrieved from a study of tumor and adjacent non-tumor tissue in lung cancer. TCRbeta libraries were built with three rounds of nested PCR, modified from ARM-PCR. TCRdb re-called the multiplex PCR reads with MiXCR, one entry per CDR3 protein. Of about 200,000 distinct CDR3 sequences listed, 70% to 75% are singletons. The CDR3 spans 21 residues. CDR1 SGHAT and CDR2 FQDESV come from the germline V gene (reference sequence). RNA was extracted from bulk tissue without any cell sorting. This clonotype was found a few times. At one boundary the junction diverges from the germline segment, which might be a read error.

The sequence was collected from a man between 60 and 75 years old with non-small cell lung cancer. Source material: lung tumor tissue. The rearrangement uses TRBV11-1 and TRBJ2-1, with D perhaps assigned TRBD1 or TRBD2 (5 bases each). The CDR3 nucleotides are TGTGCCAGCAGTTTAGCTTGGGGCAGGAGGCTTAGCCGAAGCTCCTACAATGAGCAGTTCTTC. Translating it yields CASSLAWGRRLSRSSYNEQFF.